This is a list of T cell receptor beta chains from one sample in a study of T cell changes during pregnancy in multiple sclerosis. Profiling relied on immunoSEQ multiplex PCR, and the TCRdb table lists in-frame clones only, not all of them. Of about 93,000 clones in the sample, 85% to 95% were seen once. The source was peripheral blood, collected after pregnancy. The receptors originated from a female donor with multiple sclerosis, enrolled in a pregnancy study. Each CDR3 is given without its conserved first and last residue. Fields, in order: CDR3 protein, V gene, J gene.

CDR3: ASSLVVASGGQETQY; V: TRBV11-2; J: TRBJ2-5
CDR3: ASSEVRGYQPQH; V: TRBV2; J: TRBJ1-5
CDR3: ASSLGGRNYEQY; V: TRBV5-4; J: TRBJ2-7
CDR3: SVDRMHYGYT; V: TRBV29-1; J: TRBJ1-2
CDR3: AWSPYYGGRGGEQY; V: TRBV30; J: TRBJ2-7
CDR3: ASSRESGELF; V: TRBV11-3; J: TRBJ2-2
CDR3: ASSAWAAALRGYT; V: TRBV11-2; J: TRBJ1-2
CDR3: AISTGTSGRGEQF; V: TRBV10-3; J: TRBJ2-1
CDR3: ASSLQQGAGYGYT; V: TRBV5-4; J: TRBJ1-2
CDR3: ASSVEQRNTGELF; V: TRBV9; J: TRBJ2-2
CDR3: ASSQQGRNTEAF; V: TRBV7-2; J: TRBJ1-1
CDR3: ASSDIWGRWEGGLF; V: TRBV10-1; J: TRBJ2-2
CDR3: ASSLKWTSGSEETQY; V: TRBV7-9; J: TRBJ2-5
CDR3: ASSSYLQGDEQY; V: TRBV7-2; J: TRBJ2-7
CDR3: ASSLDPGGSGNTIY; V: TRBV5-1; J: TRBJ1-3
CDR3: AISESHAGKNEQF; V: TRBV10-3; J: TRBJ2-1
CDR3: ASSMRGSANEQY; V: TRBV19; J: TRBJ2-7
CDR3: ASSYSTGSSGNTIY; V: TRBV6-6; J: TRBJ1-3
CDR3: ASRIRPSGVGLDTQY; V: TRBV19; J: TRBJ2-3
CDR3: ASSPGNLIAEAF; V: TRBV7-6; J: TRBJ1-1
CDR3: AIAAETNEKLF; V: TRBV10-3; J: TRBJ1-4
CDR3: ASSFAGTGNTIY; V: TRBV7-2; J: TRBJ1-3
CDR3: ASSLGAQGGRPYEQY; V: TRBV28; J: TRBJ2-7
CDR3: ASSPSGTANEKLF; V: TRBV7-2; J: TRBJ1-4
CDR3: ASGFREDTEAF; V: TRBV12-5; J: TRBJ1-1
CDR3: ASSQERGLAGGNYNEQF; V: TRBV14; J: TRBJ2-1
CDR3: ASSLVGGYTGELF; V: TRBV7-7; J: TRBJ2-2
CDR3: ASSDSGTSYNEQF; V: TRBV6-1; J: TRBJ2-1
CDR3: ASSVETTEGYGYT; V: TRBV9; J: TRBJ1-2
CDR3: ASSPFLGGNTGELF; V: TRBV5-1; J: TRBJ2-2